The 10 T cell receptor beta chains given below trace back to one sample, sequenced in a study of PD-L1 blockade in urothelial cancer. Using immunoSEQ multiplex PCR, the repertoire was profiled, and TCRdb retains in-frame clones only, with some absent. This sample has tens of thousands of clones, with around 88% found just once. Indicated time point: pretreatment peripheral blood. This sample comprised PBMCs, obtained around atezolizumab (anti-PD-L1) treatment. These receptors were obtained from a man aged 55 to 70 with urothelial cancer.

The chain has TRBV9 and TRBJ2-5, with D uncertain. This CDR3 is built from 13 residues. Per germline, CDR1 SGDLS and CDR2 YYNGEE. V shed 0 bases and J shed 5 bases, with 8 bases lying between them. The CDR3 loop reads CASSVVNGETQYF. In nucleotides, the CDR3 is TGTGCCAGCAGCGTAGTAAACGGGGAGACCCAGTACTTC.

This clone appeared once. For the CDR3, the DNA is TGTGCCAGCAGCAAGCTCCCCTACCCGGGTGTAAATTCACCCCTCCACTTT. Protein sequence: CASSKLPYPGVNSPLHF. This chain uses TRBV21-1 with TRBJ1-6. TRBV21-1 is a listed pseudogene. The CDR3 has 17 amino acids.

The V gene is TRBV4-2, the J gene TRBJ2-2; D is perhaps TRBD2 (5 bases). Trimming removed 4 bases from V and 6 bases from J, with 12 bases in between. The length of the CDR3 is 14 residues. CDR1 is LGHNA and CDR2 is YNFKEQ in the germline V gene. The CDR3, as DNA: TGTGCCAGCAGCCTGGAAGCGGCGCCCGGGGAGCTGTTTTTT. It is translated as CASSLEAAPGELFF.

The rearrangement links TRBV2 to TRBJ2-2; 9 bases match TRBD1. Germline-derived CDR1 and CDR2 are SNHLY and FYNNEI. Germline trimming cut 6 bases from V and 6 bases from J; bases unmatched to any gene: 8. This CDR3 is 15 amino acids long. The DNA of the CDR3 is TGTGCCAGCAGGCCCGGGACAGGGATCGCCGGGGAGCTGTTTTTT. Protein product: CASRPGTGIAGELFF.

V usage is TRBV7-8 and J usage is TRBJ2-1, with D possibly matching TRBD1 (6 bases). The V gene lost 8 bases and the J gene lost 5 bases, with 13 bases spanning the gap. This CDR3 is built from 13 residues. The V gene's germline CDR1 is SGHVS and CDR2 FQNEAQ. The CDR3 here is CASRDKVHNEQFF. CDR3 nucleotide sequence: TGTGCCAGCCGGGACAAGGTTCACAATGAGCAGTTCTTC.

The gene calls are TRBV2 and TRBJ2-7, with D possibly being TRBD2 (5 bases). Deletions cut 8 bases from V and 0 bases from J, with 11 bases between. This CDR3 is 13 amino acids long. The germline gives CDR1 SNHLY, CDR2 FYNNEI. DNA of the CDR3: TGTGCCAGCGGTAGGGAGAGCTCCTACGAGCAGTACTTC. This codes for CASGRESSYEQYF.

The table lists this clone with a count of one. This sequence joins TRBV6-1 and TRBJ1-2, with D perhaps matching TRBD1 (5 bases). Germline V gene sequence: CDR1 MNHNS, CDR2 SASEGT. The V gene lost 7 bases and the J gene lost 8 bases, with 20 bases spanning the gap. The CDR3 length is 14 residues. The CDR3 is CASIPQGGAQGYTF. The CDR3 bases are TGTGCCAGCATCCCTCAGGGCGGCGCTCAAGGCTACACCTTC.

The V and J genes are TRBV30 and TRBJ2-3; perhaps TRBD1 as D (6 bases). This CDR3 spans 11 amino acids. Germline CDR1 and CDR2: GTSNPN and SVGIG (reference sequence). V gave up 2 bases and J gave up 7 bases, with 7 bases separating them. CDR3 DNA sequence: TGTGCCTGGAGTACAGGGAATACGCAGTATTTT. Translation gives CAWSTGNTQYF.

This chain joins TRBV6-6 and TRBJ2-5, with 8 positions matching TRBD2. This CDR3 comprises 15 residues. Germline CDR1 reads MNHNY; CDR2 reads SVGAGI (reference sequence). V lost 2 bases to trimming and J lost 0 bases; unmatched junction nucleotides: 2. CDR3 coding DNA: TGTGCCAGCAGTTACCCGGGGGGGTACCAAGAGACCCAGTACTTC. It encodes CASSYPGGYQETQYF.

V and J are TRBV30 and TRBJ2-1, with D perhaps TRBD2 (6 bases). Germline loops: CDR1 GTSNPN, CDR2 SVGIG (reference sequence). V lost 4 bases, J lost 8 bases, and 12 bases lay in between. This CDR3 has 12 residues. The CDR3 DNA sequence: TGTGCCTGGACCCGGGGGATCCATGAGCAGTTCTTC. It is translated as CAWTRGIHEQFF.